This entry lists 18 T cell receptor beta chains sequenced from one sample in a study of cytomegalovirus exposure and HLA in healthy donors. 13 Jbeta primers and 60 Vbeta primers were used for the PCR. The data were produced by immunoSEQ multiplex PCR, yet TCRdb's version contains in-frame clones alone and is incomplete. Seen here are 130,000 to 150,000 clones, 80% observed once, and the top ten hold 2% to 2.5%. Sequences were obtained from PBMCs. These receptors all stem from a man aged 25 to 45 in good health and CMV-seronegative.

The V and J genes are TRBV19 and TRBJ2-7; no definite D call. The CDR3 has 13 residues. The germline V and J ends were trimmed by 1 base and 3 bases, with 7 bases remaining between them. Germline lookup yields CDR1 LNHDA and CDR2 SQIVND (reference sequence). As DNA, the CDR3 is TGTGCCAGTAGTATAGTGGCAGACTACGAGCAGTACTTC. Residues: CASSIVADYEQYF.

This chain joins TRBV6-5 and TRBJ1-2; 9 nucleotides line up with TRBD1. With V trimmed by 6 bases and J by 8 bases, 7 bases remained unmatched. The V gene's germline CDR1 is MNHEY and CDR2 SVGAGI. CDR3 length: 13 residues. CDR3 DNA sequence: TGTGCCAGCAGGGAATGGACAGGGGAAGGCTACACCTTC. The encoded protein is CASREWTGEGYTF.

This clone is a singleton in its sample. The rearrangement uses TRBV7-2 and TRBJ2-5, with 15 bases fitting TRBD2. Losses at the gene ends were 4 bases for V and 1 base for J; bases not matched to a gene: 7. The CDR3 contains 18 residues. Looked up from germline, CDR1 is SGHTA and CDR2 is FQGNSA. CDR3 DNA sequence: TGTGCCAGCAGCTCCGGACTAGCGGGAGGGGCATTCCAAGAGACCCAGTACTTC. Translated: CASSSGLAGGAFQETQYF. Combining the CDR3 with reference TRBV7-2 and TRBJ2-5 gives the whole variable domain GAGVSQSPSNKVTEKGKDVELRCDPISGHTALYWYRQSLGQGLEFLIYFQGNSAPDKSGLPSDRFSAERTGGSVSTLTIQRTQQEDSAVYLCASSSGLAGGAFQETQYFGPGTRLLVL.

This chain joins TRBV7-8 and TRBJ1-6; D not certain. Per germline, CDR1 SGHVS and CDR2 FQNEAQ. CDR3 length equals 18 residues. The ends were cut back, 5 bases at V and 0 bases at J, with 17 bases in the middle. Here the CDR3 DNA reads TGTGCCAGCAGCCCAAGGATCGCTTCGGGCTCCTATAATTCACCCCTCCACTTT. Protein sequence: CASSPRIASGSYNSPLHF. Variable domain in full (rest from reference TRBV7-8 and TRBJ1-6): GAGVSQSPRYKVAKRGQDVALRCDPISGHVSLFWYQQALGQGPEFLTYFQNEAQLDKSGLPSDRFFAERPEGSVSTLKIQRTQQEDSAVYLCASSPRIASGSYNSPLHFGNGTRLTVT.

J is TRBJ2-5 and V is TRBV7-6; D possibly corresponds to TRBD1 (5 bases). This CDR3 is 13 amino acids long. V lost 3 bases and J 5 bases, leaving 10 bases between the germline ends. CDR1 and CDR2 (germline): SGHVS, FNYEAQ. This chain's CDR3 is CASSFGSGETQYF. For the CDR3, the DNA is TGTGCCAGCAGCTTCGGGTCAGGGGAGACCCAGTACTTC.

The chain is built from TRBV5-4 and TRBJ1-1; 9 nucleotides match TRBD1. Trimming at V came to 3 bases and at J to 6 bases, leaving 6 bases not matched to a gene. This CDR3 has 14 amino acids. Germline CDR1 and CDR2: SGHNT and YYREEE (reference sequence). The CDR3 nucleotides are TGTGCCAGCAGCTACCGGACAGGGGAGTCTGAAGCTTTCTTT. Its translation: CASSYRTGESEAFF.

CDR3 DNA: TGCGCCAGCAGCTACAGAGACAGGGTTTCTGGGGCCAACGTCCTGACTTTC. As protein: CASSYRDRVSGANVLTF. J is TRBJ2-6 and V is TRBV5-1, with 7 positions matching TRBD1. The length of the CDR3 is 17 residues. The germline V gene has CDR1 SGHRS and CDR2 YFSETQ. After removal of 3 bases from V and 1 base from J, the junction contained 7 bases not matched to a gene.

The chain joins TRBV18 to TRBJ1-2; tentatively, D is TRBD1 (5 bases). The germline gives CDR1 KGHSH, CDR2 LQKENI. Trimming left V 0 bases short and J 4 bases short, with 12 bases between. CDR3 length: 15 residues. The CDR3 region has the DNA TGTGCCAGCTCACCACCGGTTTCGGGGGGCTATGGCTACACCTTC. This gives the protein CASSPPVSGGYGYTF.

The chain employs TRBV28 and TRBJ1-1; the D is unclear. There are 15 residues in the CDR3. The V gene's germline CDR1 is MDHEN and CDR2 SYDVKM. V lost 2 bases, J lost 1 base, and 11 bases lay in between. This chain's CDR3 is CASSLAGSRNTEAFF. The CDR3 DNA sequence: TGTGCCAGCAGTTTAGCGGGGTCGAGGAACACTGAAGCTTTCTTT.

V and J are TRBV28 and TRBJ2-5, with 9 bases that match TRBD2. J gave up 3 bases and V 4 bases, and 9 bases lay outside the gene matches. The CDR3 runs 16 residues. Germline V gene sequence: CDR1 MDHEN, CDR2 SYDVKM. CDR3 coding DNA: TGTGCCAGCAGTTCGCCCCTAGCGGGGTTTAAAGAGACCCAGTACTTC. This gives the protein CASSSPLAGFKETQYF. The full variable domain, rest sourced from reference TRBV28 and TRBJ2-5, is DVKVTQSSRYLVKRTGEKVFLECVQDMDHENMFWYRQDPGLGLRLIYFSYDVKMKEKGDIPEGYSVSREKKERFSLILESASTNQTSMYLCASSSPLAGFKETQYFGPGTRLLVL.

The gene calls are TRBV11-3 and TRBJ1-1, with 9 bases that match TRBD1. V shed 5 bases, J shed 3 bases, and the junction held 13 bases outside the gene matches. The CDR3 length is 17 residues. Germline V gene sequence: CDR1 SGHNT, CDR2 YENEEA. CDR3 amino acids: CASSASGTGRADTEAFF. The CDR3 region has the DNA TGTGCCAGCAGCGCATCCGGGACAGGGAGAGCGGACACTGAAGCTTTCTTT.

V gene TRBV4-2 combines with J gene TRBJ2-7; 9 bases map to TRBD1. Germline CDR1 and CDR2: LGHNA and YNFKEQ. The CDR3 consists of 15 residues. V shed 4 bases and J 2 bases; nucleotides not matched to a gene: 6. The DNA of the CDR3 is TGTGCCAGCAGCCCCCGACAGGGGGAGACCTACGAGCAGTACTTC. It encodes CASSPRQGETYEQYF.

The chain recombines TRBV11-2 with TRBJ1-1, with 8 bases lining up with TRBD1. Germline assignment: CDR1 SGHAT and CDR2 FQNNGV. There are 16 residues in the CDR3. The trim removed 5 bases at V and 9 bases at J, leaving 17 bases unmatched. In DNA, the CDR3 is TGTGCCAGCAGCCTGGGGACAGGCCCTAGAAGGAACCAAGCTTTCTTT. Protein product: CASSLGTGPRRNQAFF.

This clone was detected only a few times. The chain recombines TRBV2 with TRBJ1-5; possibly TRBD1 for D (6 bases). CDR1 is SNHLY, CDR2 FYNNEI, per germline. The CDR3 contains 19 residues. V dropped 0 bases and J dropped 1 base, with 19 bases sitting between them. The CDR3 region is CASSEALLPGQGSNQPQHF. CDR3 coding DNA: TGTGCCAGCAGTGAAGCGTTATTGCCGGGGCAGGGGAGCAATCAGCCCCAGCATTTT.

The chain's CDR3 is CASSGIQGRSNQPQHF. CDR3 nucleotide sequence: TGTGCCAGCAGCGGAATACAGGGAAGAAGCAATCAGCCCCAGCATTTT. This chain uses TRBV28 with TRBJ1-5; possibly TRBD1 for D (6 bases). This CDR3 is built from 16 residues. The germline V gene has CDR1 MDHEN and CDR2 SYDVKM. V lost 6 bases and J lost 1, with 16 bases in between.

This chain's CDR3 is CASSLSRGGEIYGYTF. The CDR3 region has the DNA TGTGCCAGCAGTTTATCCCGGGGGGGGGAAATCTATGGCTACACCTTC. The chain employs TRBV28 and TRBJ1-2, with a possible D match to TRBD1 (5 bases). The CDR3 length is 16 residues. CDR1 and CDR2 (germline): MDHEN, SYDVKM. Deletions cut 1 base from V and 4 bases from J, with 16 bases between.

This sequence joins TRBV30 and TRBJ2-7; 7 nucleotides match TRBD1. The CDR3 is 14 amino acids. The J segment lost 3 bases and the V segment lost 4 bases, leaving 9 bases of the junction unmatched. From germline, CDR1 is GTSNPN and CDR2 SVGIG (reference sequence). For the CDR3, the DNA is TGTGCCTGGAACCGGCCGGGACAGCACTACGAGCAGTACTTC. Translated, it gives CAWNRPGQHYEQYF.

This clone was observed a handful of times. This chain uses TRBV27 with TRBJ2-3; TRBD2 matches 9 bases. The CDR3 runs 15 residues. V lost 6 bases, J lost 0 bases, and 4 bases stayed unmatched. The germline V gene encodes CDR1 MNHEY and CDR2 SMNVEV (reference sequence). The chain's CDR3 is CASSLTSGSTDTQYF. The CDR3 DNA reads as TGTGCCAGCAGCCTGACTAGCGGTAGCACAGATACGCAGTATTTT.